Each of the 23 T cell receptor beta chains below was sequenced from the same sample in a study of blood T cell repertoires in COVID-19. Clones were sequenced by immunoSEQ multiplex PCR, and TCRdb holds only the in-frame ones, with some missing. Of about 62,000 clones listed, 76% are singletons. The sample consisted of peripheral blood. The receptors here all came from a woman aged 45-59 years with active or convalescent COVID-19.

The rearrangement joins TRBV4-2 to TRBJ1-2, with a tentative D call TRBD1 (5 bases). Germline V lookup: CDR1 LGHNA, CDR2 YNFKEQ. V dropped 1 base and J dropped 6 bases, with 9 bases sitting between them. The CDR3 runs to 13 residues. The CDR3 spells CASSQGGTDGYTF. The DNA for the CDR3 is TGTGCCAGCAGCCAAGGGGGCACGGATGGCTACACCTTC.

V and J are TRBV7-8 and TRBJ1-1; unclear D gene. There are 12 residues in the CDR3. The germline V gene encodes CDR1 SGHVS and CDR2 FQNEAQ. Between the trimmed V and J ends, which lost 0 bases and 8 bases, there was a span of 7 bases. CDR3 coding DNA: TGTGCCAGCAGCTTAGCGCTATGGGAAGCTTTCTTT. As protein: CASSLALWEAFF.

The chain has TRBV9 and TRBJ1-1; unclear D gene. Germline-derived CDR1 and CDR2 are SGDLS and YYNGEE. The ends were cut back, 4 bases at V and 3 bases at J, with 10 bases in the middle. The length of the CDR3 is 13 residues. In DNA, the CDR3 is TGTGCCAGCAGCCTCTTGTTAGACACTGAAGCTTTCTTT. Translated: CASSLLLDTEAFF.

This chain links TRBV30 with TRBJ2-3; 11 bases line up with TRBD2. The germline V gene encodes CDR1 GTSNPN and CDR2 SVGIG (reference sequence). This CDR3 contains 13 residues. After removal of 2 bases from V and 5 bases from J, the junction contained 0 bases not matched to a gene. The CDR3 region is CAWSLAGGDTQYF. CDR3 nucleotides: TGTGCCTGGAGTCTAGCGGGAGGAGATACGCAGTATTTT.

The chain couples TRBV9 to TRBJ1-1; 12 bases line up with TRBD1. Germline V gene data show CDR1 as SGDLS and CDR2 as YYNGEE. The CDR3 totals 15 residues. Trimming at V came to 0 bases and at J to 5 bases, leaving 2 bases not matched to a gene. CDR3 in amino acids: CASSVGDRGQTEAFF. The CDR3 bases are TGTGCCAGCAGCGTAGGGGACAGGGGGCAAACTGAAGCTTTCTTT.

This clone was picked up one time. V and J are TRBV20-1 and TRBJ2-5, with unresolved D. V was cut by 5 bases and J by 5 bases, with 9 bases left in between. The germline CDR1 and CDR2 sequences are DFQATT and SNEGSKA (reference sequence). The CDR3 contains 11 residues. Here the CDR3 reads CSAVVRETQYF. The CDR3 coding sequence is TGCAGTGCTGTAGTGAGGGAGACCCAGTACTTC.

The CDR3 loop is CASSLGTVSTEAFF. CDR3 DNA: TGTGCCAGCAGCTTAGGGACAGTCTCCACTGAAGCTTTCTTT. The chain links TRBV7-2 to TRBJ1-1; D is perhaps TRBD1 (6 bases). V was trimmed by 1 base and J by 4 bases, leaving 10 bases between them. The CDR3 sequence is 14 residues long. Per the germline V gene, CDR1 is SGHTA and CDR2 is FQGNSA. The entire variable domain, with the rest obtained from reference TRBV7-2 and TRBJ1-1, is as follows: GAGVSQSPSNKVTEKGKDVELRCDPISGHTALYWYRQSLGQGLEFLIYFQGNSAPDKSGLPSDRFSAERTGGSVSTLTIQRTQQEDSAVYLCASSLGTVSTEAFFGQGTRLTVV.

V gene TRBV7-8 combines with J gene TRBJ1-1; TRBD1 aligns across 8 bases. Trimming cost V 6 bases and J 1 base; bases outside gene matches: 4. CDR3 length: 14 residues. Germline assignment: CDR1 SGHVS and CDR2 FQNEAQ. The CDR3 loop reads CASSSTGGNTEAFF. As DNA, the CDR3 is TGTGCCAGCAGTTCCACAGGGGGGAACACTGAAGCTTTCTTT.

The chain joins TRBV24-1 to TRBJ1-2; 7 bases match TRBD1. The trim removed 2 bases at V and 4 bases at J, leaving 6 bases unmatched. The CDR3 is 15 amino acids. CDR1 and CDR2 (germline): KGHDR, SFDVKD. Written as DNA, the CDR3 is TGTGCCACCAGTGATTCGGGACAGCGAACCTATGGCTACACCTTC. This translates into CATSDSGQRTYGYTF.

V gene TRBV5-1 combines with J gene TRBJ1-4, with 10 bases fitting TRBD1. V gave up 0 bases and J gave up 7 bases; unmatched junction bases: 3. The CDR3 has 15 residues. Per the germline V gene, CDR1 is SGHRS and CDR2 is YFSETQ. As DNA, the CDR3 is TGCGCCAGCAGCTTGGTTGGGGACAGGGGTGAAAAACTGTTTTTT. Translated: CASSLVGDRGEKLFF.

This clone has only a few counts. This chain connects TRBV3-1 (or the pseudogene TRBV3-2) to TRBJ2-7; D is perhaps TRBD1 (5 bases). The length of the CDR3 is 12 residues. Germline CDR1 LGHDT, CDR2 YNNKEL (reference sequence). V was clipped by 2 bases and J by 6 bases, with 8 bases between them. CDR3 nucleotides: TGTGCCAGCAGCCAAACGCAGGGCGAGCAGTACTTC. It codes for CASSQTQGEQYF.

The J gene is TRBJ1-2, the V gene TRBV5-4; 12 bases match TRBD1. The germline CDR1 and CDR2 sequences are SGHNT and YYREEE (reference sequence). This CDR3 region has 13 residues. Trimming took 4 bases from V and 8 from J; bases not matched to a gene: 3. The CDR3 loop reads CASSPGTGGGYTF. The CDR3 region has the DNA TGTGCCAGCAGCCCTGGGACAGGGGGCGGCTACACCTTC.

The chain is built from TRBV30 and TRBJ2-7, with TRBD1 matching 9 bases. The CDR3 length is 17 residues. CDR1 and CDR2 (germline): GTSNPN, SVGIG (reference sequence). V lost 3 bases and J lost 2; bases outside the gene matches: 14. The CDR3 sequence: CAWSRDRVGRGAYEQYF. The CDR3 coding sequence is TGTGCCTGGAGCCGGGACAGGGTCGGGAGAGGAGCCTACGAGCAGTACTTC.

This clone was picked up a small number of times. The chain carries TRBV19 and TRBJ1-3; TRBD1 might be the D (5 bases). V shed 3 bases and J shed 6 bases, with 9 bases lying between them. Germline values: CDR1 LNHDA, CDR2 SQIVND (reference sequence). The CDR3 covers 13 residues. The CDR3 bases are TGTGCCAGTAGTATTGCCGGACAAAACACCATATATTTT. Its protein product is CASSIAGQNTIYF.

The CDR3 nucleotides are TGCGCCAGCAGCCAAGATTTCCAGGGCAGCGGCTACACCTTC. Translation: CASSQDFQGSGYTF. The chain employs TRBV4-1 and TRBJ1-2, with TRBD1 as a possible D gene (5 bases). This CDR3 has 14 residues. Trimming took 0 bases from V and 8 from J, leaving 13 bases between them. From germline, CDR1 is MGHRA and CDR2 YSYEKL.

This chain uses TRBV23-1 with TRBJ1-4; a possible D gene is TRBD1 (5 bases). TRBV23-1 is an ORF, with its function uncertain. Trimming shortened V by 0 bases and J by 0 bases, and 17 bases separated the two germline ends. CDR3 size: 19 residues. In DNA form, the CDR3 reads TGCGCCAGCAGTCAATCGCGGACAACCGAATTGGCAACTAATGAAAAACTGTTTTTT. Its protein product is CASSQSRTTELATNEKLFF.

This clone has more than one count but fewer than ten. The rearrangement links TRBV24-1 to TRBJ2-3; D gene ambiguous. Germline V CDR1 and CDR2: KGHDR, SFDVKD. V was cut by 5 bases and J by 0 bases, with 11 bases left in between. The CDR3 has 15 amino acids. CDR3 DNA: TGTGCCACCAGTGGAAGCCCATCTAGCACAGATACGCAGTATTTT. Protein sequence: CATSGSPSSTDTQYF.

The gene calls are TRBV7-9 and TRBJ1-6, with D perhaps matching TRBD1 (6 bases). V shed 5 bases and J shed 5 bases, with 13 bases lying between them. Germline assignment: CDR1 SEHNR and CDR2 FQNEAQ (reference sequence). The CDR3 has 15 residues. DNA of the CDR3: TGTGCCAGCAGCCCCGATTGGACAGATAATTCACCCCTCCACTTT. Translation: CASSPDWTDNSPLHF.

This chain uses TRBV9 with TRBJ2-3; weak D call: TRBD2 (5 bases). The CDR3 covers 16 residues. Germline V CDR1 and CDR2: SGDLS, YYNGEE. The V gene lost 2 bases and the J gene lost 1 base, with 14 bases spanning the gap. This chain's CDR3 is CASSVAGGRGTDTQYF. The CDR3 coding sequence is TGTGCCAGCAGCGTTGCTGGCGGGCGCGGCACAGATACGCAGTATTTT.

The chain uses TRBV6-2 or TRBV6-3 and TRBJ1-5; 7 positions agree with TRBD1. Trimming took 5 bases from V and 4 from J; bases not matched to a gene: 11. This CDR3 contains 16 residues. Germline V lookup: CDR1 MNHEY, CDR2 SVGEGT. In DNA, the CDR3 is TGTGCCAGCAGTCCCACAGGGGTTGGTGCAAATCAGCCCCAGCATTTT. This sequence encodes CASSPTGVGANQPQHF.

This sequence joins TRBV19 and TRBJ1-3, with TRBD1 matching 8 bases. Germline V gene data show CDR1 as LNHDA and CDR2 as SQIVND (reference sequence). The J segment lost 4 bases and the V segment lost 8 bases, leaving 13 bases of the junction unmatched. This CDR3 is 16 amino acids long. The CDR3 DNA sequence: TGTGCCAGTTCCGGGACAGGTCTCATTCAAGGAAACACCATATATTTT. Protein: CASSGTGLIQGNTIYF.

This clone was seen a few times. CDR3 nucleotides: TGCAGTGTTACAGGAATTGGAGCTTTCTTT. This gives the protein CSVTGIGAFF. The V call is TRBV20-1, the J call TRBJ1-1; tentative D call: TRBD1 (5 bases). Trimming took off 7 bases at V and 10 bases at J, with 13 bases between the two ends. The germline V gene encodes CDR1 DFQATT and CDR2 SNEGSKA (reference sequence). The CDR3 extends over 10 amino acids.

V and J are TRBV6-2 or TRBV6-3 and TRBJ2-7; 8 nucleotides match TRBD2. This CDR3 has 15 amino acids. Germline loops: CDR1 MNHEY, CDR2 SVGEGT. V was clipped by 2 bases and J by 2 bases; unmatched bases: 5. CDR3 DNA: TGTGCCAGCAGTTACCTTAGCGGGACCGCCTACGAGCAGTACTTC. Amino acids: CASSYLSGTAYEQYF.